This TCR beta chain is from a study of cytomegalovirus exposure and HLA in healthy donors. Overall study results and limits: Further analysis, carried out later, found HLA-associated TCR beta chains more clonally expanded than equally common other chains.

It was with 60 Vbeta and 13 Jbeta primers that the PCR ran. Original methodology: A later analysis counted roughly 74 million unique TCR beta chains, 9.5 million to 13 million shared. The data were produced by immunoSEQ multiplex PCR, yet TCRdb's version contains in-frame clones alone and is incomplete. That table gives V, J and clone size, and the DNA gave D and trimming. The sample has approximately 69,000 clones; approximately 70% are singletons. The study sampled nominally healthy donors, though unrecorded immune exposures were likely. This clone came up a few times. What it binds is not known. The ends lost 3 bases at V and 16 bases at J; junction bases unmatched: 5. The CDR3 sequence is 12 residues long. Germline V gene data show CDR1 as MDHEN and CDR2 as SYDVKM.

The rearrangement uses TRBV28 and TRBJ1-5; 11 bases map to TRBD1. The origin of this receptor is a man aged 35 to 55 in good health and CMV-seropositive. Sequencing was performed on PBMCs. CDR3: CASSLRDRGDHF. CDR3 DNA sequence: TGTGCCAGCAGTTTGCGGGACAGGGGGGACCATTTT. Using reference TRBV28 and TRBJ1-5 for the parts outside the CDR3, the full variable domain is DVKVTQSSRYLVKRTGEKVFLECVQDMDHENMFWYRQDPGLGLRLIYFSYDVKMKEKGDIPEGYSVSREKKERFSLILESASTNQTSMYLCASSLRDRGDHFGDGTRLSIL.